This TCR beta chain was sequenced during a study of spatial heterogeneity in lung cancer. The study, taken as a whole, reports: Ubiquitous expanded tumor TCRs showed up in blood more at resection than follow-up.

TCRdb redid the calling of the 5' RACE reads with MiXCR, one entry per CDR3 protein. The repertoire holds about 610 distinct CDR3 sequences, with 27% as singletons. To note about this clonotype: The antigen is undetermined. As an off-target read in a library built for alpha chains, this beta chain has a frequency of little significance.

The time point is: sample taken at primary tumor resection. Unsorted samples of tumor, nontumor lung or frozen PBMC had their whole RNA sequenced. Samples were donated by 72 untreated early-stage non-small cell lung cancer patients. V gave up 4 bases and J gave up 8 bases, with 18 bases separating them. The CDR3 sequence is 14 residues long. CDR1 SGDLS and CDR2 YYNGEE come from the germline V gene. The genes are TRBV9 and TRBJ1-1; tentative D call: TRBD1 (5 bases). This sample comprised PBMCs, obtained at surgery. The TCR comes from a male donor with early-stage non-small cell lung cancer. CDR3 sequence (DNA): TGTGCCAGCAGCACACTCAATCCGGGACGGGAAGCTTTCTTT. It codes for CASSTLNPGREAFF.